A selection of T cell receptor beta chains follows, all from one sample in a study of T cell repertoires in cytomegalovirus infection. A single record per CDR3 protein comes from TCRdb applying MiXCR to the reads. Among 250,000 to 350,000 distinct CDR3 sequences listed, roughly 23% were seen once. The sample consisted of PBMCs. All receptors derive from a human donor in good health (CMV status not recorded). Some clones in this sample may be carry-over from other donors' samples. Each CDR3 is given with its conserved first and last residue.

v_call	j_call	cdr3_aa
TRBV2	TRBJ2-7	CASSETGGTSSYEQYF
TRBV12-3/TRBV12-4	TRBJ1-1	CASFSGVSNTEAFF
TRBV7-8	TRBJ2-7	CASSPAGQGSYEQYF
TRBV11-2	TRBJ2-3	CASSLVRLDTQYF
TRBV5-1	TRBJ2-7	CASSLEGGKPYEQYF
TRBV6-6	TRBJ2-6	CASGTKHPQGVLTF
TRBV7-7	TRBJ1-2	CASSPIVGYTF
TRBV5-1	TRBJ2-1	CASSGEASGRSSYNEQFF
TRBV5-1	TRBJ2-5	CASSSGLAGLLQETQYF
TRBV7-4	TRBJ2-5	CATGDFQETQYF
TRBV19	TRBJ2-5	CASSILAGTGEETQYF
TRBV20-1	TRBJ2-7	CSATYTGEQYF
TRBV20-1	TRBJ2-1	CSASGGRANEQFF
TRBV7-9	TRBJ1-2	CASRPTANYGYTF
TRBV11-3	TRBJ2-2	CASSLSGQPNTGELFF
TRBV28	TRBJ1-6	CASSSTGGNSPLHF
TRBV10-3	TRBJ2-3	CAIKRDTDTQYF